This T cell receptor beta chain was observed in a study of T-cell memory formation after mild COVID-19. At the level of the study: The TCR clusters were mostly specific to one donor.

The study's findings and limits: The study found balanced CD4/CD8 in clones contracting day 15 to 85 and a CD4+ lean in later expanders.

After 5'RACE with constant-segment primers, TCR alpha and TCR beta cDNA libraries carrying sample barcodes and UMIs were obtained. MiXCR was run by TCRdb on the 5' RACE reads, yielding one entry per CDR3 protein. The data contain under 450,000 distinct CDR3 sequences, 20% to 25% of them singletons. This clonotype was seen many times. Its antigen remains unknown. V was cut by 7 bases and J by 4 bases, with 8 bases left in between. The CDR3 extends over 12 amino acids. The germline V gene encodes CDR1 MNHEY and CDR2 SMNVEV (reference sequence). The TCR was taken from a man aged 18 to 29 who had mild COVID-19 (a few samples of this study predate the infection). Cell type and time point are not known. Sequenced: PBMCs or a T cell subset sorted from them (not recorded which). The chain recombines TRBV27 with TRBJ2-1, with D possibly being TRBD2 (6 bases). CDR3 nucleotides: TGTGCCAGCACCGGGGGATACAATGAGCAGTTCTTC. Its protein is CASTGGYNEQFF.